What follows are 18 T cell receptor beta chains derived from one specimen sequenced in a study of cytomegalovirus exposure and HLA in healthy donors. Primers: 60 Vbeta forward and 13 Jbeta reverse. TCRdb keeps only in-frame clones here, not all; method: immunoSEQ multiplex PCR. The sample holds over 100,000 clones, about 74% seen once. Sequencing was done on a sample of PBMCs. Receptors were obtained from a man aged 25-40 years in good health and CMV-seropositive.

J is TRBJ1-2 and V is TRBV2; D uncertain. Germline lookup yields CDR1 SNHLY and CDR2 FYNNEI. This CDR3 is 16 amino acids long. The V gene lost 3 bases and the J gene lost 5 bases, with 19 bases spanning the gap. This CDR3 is CASSEAGLFADYGYTF. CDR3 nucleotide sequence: TGTGCCAGCAGTGAGGCAGGACTCTTCGCCGATTATGGCTACACCTTC.

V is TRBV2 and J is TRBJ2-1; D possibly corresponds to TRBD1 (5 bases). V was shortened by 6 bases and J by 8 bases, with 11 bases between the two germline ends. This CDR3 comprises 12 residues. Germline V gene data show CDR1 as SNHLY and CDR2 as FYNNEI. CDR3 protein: CASRGQIYEQFF. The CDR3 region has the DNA TGTGCCAGCAGGGGGCAGATCTATGAGCAGTTCTTC. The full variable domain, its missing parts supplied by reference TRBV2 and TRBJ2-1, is EPEVTQTPSHQVTQMGQEVILRCVPISNHLYFYWYRQILGQKVEFLVSFYNNEISEKSEIFDDQFSVERPDGSNFTLKIRSTKLEDSAMYFCASRGQIYEQFFGPGTRLTVL.

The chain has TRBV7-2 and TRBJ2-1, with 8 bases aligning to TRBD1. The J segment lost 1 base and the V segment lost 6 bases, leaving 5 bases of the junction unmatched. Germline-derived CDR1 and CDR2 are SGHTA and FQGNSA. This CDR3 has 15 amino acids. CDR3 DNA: TGTGCCAGCAGGCGCACAGGGGGGTCCTACAATGAGCAGTTCTTC. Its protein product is CASRRTGGSYNEQFF.

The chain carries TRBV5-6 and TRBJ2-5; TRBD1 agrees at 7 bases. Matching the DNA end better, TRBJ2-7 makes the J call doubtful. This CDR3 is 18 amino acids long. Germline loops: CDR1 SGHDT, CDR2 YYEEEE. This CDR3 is CASSLDGWLQGSSYEQYF. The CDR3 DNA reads TGTGCCAGCAGCTTGGACGGCTGGTTACAGGGGTCGTCGTACGAGCAGTACTTC.

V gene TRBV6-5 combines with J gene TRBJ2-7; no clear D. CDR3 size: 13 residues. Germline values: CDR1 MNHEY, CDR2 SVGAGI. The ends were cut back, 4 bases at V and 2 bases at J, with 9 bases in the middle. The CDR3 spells CASSFPGTYEQYF. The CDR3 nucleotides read TGTGCCAGCAGTTTCCCGGGTACCTACGAGCAGTACTTC.

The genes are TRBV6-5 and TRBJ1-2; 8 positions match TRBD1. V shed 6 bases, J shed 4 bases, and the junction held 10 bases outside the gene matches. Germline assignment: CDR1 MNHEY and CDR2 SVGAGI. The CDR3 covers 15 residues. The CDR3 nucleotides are TGTGCCAGCAGCCGGGACAGGAAGGATTCCTATGGCTACACCTTC. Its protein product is CASSRDRKDSYGYTF.

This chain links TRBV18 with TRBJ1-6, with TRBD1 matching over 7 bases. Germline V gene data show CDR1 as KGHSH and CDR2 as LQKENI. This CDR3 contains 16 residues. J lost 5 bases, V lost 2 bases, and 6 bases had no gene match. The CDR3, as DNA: TGTGCCAGCTCACCAAATACAGGGGCAAATAATTCACCCCTCCACTTT. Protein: CASSPNTGANNSPLHF.

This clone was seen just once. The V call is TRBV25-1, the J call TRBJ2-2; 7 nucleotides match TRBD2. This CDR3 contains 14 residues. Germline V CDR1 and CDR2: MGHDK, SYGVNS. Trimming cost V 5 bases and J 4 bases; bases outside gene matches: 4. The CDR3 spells CASSPPGGTGELFF. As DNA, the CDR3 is TGTGCCAGCAGTCCCCCGGGGGGCACCGGGGAGCTGTTTTTT.

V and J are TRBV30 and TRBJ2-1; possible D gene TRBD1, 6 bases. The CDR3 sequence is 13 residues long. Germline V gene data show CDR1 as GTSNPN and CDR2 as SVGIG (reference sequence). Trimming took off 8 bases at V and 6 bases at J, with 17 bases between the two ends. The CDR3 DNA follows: TGTGCCGGGGCCAGGGGCGCTGGCAATGAGCAGTTCTTC. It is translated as CAGARGAGNEQFF.

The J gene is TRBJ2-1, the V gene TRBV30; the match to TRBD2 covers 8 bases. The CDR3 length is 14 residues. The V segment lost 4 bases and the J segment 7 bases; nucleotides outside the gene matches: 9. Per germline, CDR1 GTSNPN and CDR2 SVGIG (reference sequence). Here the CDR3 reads CAWNTGLGVNEQFF. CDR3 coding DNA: TGTGCCTGGAACACGGGACTAGGCGTGAATGAGCAGTTCTTC.

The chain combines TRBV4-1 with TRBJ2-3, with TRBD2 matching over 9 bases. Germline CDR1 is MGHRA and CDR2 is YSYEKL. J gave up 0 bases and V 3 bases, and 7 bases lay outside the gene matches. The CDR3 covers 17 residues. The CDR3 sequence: CASSQGRLAVSTDTQYF. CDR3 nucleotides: TGCGCCAGCAGCCAGGGCCGACTAGCGGTAAGCACAGATACGCAGTATTTT.

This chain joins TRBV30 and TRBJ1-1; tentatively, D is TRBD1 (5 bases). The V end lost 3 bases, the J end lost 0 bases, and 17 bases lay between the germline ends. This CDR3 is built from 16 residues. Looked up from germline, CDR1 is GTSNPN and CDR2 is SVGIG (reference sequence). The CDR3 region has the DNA TGTGCCTGGAGCGAACAGGCGTTCACTGTGAACACTGAAGCTTTCTTT. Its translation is CAWSEQAFTVNTEAFF.

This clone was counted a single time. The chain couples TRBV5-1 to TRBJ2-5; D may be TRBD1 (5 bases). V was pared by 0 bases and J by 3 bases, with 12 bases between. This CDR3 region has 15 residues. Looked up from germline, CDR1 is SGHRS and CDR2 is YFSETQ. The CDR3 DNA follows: TGCGCCAGCAGCTTGGGGGGCCCCCGTAAAGAGACCCAGTACTTC. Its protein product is CASSLGGPRKETQYF.

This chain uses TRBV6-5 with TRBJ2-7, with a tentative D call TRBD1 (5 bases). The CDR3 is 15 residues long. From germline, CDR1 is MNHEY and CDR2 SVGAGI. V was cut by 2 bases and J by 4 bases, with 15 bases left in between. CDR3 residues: CASSYGTTEEYEQYF. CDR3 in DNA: TGTGCCAGCAGTTACGGAACGACAGAGGAGTACGAGCAGTACTTC.

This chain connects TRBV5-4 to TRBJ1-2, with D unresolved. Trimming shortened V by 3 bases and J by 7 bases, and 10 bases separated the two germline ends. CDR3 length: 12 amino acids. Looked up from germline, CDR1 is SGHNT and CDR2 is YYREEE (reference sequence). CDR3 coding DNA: TGTGCCAGCAGCTCCTCTGTCGGTGGCTACACCTTC. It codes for CASSSSVGGYTF.

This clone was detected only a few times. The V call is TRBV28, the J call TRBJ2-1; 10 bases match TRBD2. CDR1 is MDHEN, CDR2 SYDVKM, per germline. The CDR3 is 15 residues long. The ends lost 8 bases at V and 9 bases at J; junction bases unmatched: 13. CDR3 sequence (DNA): TGTGCCAGCCTCCCCTCCAGCGGGGGGGCTGGTGAGCAGTTCTTC. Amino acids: CASLPSSGGAGEQFF.

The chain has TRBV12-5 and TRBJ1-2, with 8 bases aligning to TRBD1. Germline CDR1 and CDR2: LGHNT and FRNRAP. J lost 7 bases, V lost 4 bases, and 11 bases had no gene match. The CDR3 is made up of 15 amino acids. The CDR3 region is CASGWGDRLFSGYTF. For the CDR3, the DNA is TGTGCTAGTGGTTGGGGGGACAGGCTATTCTCTGGCTACACCTTC. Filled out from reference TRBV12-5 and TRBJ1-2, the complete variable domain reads DARVTQTPRHKVTEMGQEVTMRCQPILGHNTVFWYRQTMMQGLELLAYFRNRAPLDDSGMPKDRFSAEMPDATLATLKIQPSEPRDSAVYFCASGWGDRLFSGYTFGSGTRLTVV.

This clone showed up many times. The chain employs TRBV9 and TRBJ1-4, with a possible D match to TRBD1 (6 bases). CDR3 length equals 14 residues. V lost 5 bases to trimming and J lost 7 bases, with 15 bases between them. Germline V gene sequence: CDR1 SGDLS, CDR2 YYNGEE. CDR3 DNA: TGTGCCAGCAGTATCGCCCCGGACAGTGAAAAACTGTTTTTT. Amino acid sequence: CASSIAPDSEKLFF.